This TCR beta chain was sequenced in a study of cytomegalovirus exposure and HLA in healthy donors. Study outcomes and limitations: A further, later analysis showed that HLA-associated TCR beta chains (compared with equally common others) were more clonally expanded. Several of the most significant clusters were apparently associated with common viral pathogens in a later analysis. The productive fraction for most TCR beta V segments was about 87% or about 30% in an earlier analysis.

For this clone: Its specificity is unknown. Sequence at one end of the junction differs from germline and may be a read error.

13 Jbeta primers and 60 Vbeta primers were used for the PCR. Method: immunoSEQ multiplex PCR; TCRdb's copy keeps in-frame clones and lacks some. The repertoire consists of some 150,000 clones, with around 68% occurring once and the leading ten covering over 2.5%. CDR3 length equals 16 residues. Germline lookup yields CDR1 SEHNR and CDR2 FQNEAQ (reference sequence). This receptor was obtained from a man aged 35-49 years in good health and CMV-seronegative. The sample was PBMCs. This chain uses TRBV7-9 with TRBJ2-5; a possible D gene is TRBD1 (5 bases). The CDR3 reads CSSSFQPRGVQETQYF. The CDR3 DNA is TGTTCCAGCAGCTTCCAGCCTAGGGGCGTTCAAGAGACCCAGTACTTC.